This T cell receptor beta chain derives from a study of blood T cell repertoires in COVID-19. Study details: The United States, Italy and Spain were the sources of the acute and convalescent COVID-19 samples. Sources were T cells, B-cell-depleted T cells, or PBMCs; the material itself was cDNA or gDNA.

Original handling: Quantification of nucleated cells was approximated via reference gene primer amplification. Method: immunoSEQ multiplex PCR; TCRdb's copy keeps in-frame clones and lacks some. V, J and clone size are those of that table, while D and trimming were read from the DNA. The sample includes 150,000 to 200,000 clones, roughly nine tenths of them seen just once. The trim removed 5 bases at V and 1 base at J, leaving 6 bases unmatched. Per germline, CDR1 SGHTA and CDR2 FQGNSA. This CDR3 is built from 15 residues. This TCR derives from a man between 65 and 85 years old with acute or convalescent COVID-19. Specimen: peripheral blood. The V call is TRBV7-2, the J call TRBJ2-3; TRBD1 matches 7 bases. The CDR3 loop is CASSLTGVGTDTQYF. The CDR3 DNA is TGTGCCAGCAGCCTAACAGGGGTGGGCACAGATACGCAGTATTTT.